The 23 T cell receptor beta chains below come from one sample, sequenced in a study of T cells in Graves' hyperthyroidism and ophthalmopathy. Amplified TCR beta CDR3 regions came from RNA transcripts. RT-PCR in the first round (using the HTBI primer set) targeted the TCR CDR3. TCRdb called the multiplex PCR reads again in MiXCR, with one record for every CDR3 protein. There are hundreds of thousands of distinct CDR3 sequences in the sample; 40% to 55% occur only once, and about 7.9% lies in the top ten. What was sequenced was peripheral blood or thyroid tissue (not recorded which). These receptors were taken from a woman aged 18 to 35 with Graves' hyperthyroidism.

This clonotype has just a few counts. The V call is TRBV19, the J call TRBJ1-2, with D perhaps TRBD1 (6 bases). Germline lookup yields CDR1 LNHDA and CDR2 SQIVND (reference sequence). This CDR3 region has 15 residues. V lost 5 bases, J lost 3 bases, and 16 bases lay in between. The CDR3: CASSVNRVGDYGYTF. The CDR3 DNA reads TGTGCCAGTAGTGTCAACAGGGTAGGAGACTATGGCTACACCTTC.

This clonotype has just a few counts. This chain joins TRBV20-1 and TRBJ1-2; TRBD1 might be the D (5 bases). The CDR3 is 15 residues long. Germline CDR1 is DFQATT and CDR2 is SNEGSKA (reference sequence). The ends were cut back, 2 bases at V and 3 bases at J, with 16 bases in the middle. This CDR3 is CSARTNQDIYYGYTF. For the CDR3, the DNA is TGCAGTGCTAGAACGAACCAGGACATTTACTATGGCTACACCTTC.

This clonotype occurred many times. This chain links TRBV15 with TRBJ1-5; TRBD1 is a possible D gene (5 bases). Trimming took 2 bases from V and 6 from J, leaving 11 bases between them. The CDR3 sequence is 14 residues long. Germline V gives CDR1 LNHNV, CDR2 YYDKDF (reference sequence). The CDR3 region has the DNA TGTGCCACCAGCAGATCGGGGCTCGGTCAGCCCCAGCATTTT. Protein sequence: CATSRSGLGQPQHF.

Only a few counts were recorded for this clonotype. V gene TRBV9 combines with J gene TRBJ2-2; D is unresolved. Trimming removed 3 bases from V and 1 base from J, with 13 bases in between. The CDR3 spans 16 residues. The germline CDR1 and CDR2 sequences are SGDLS and YYNGEE. For the CDR3, the DNA is TGTGCCAGCAGCGACGGGTACAGAATGAACACCGGGGAGCTGTTTTTT. Residues: CASSDGYRMNTGELFF. The whole variable domain, filled in from reference TRBV9 and TRBJ2-2, reads DSGVTQTPKHLITATGQRVTLRCSPRSGDLSVYWYQQSLDQGLQFLIQYYNGEERAKGNILERFSAQQFPDLHSELNLSSLELGDSALYFCASSDGYRMNTGELFFGEGSRLTVL.

Details on this clonotype: Possible read error: a much larger clone is one base away. The chain has TRBV10-3 and TRBJ1-4; no definite D call. The V gene's germline CDR1 is ENHRY and CDR2 SYGVKD. The CDR3 sequence is 14 residues long. This CDR3 is CAIRSDPPSEKLSF. The CDR3 DNA follows: TGTGCCATCAGGTCGGACCCACCAAGTGAAAAACTGTCTTTT.

Details on this clonotype: One end of the junction fails to match germline, which may point to a read error. The V gene is TRBV5-6, the J gene TRBJ1-1; weak D call: TRBD1 (5 bases). The CDR3 covers 14 residues. CDR1 is SGHDT, CDR2 YYEEEE, per germline. The CDR3 DNA is TGTGCCAGCAGCTTGCGGGGCTCAAACACTGAAACTTTCTTT. Translating gives CASSLRGSNTETFF.

This clonotype was seen more than once but under ten times. This chain connects TRBV12-3 or TRBV12-4 to TRBJ2-7; the D is unclear. The CDR3 spans 14 residues. Trimming took off 5 bases at V and 3 bases at J, with 14 bases between the two ends. The CDR3 spells CASSPSDGYYEQYF. CDR3 nucleotide sequence: TGTGCCAGCAGTCCCTCCGACGGGTACTACGAGCAGTACTTC.

The count of this clonotype is one. This chain uses TRBV7-2 with TRBJ2-5, with D maybe TRBD1 (5 bases). Trimming pared 2 bases from V and 0 bases from J, leaving 10 bases between. The CDR3 spans 15 residues. The V gene's germline CDR1 is SGHTA and CDR2 FQGNSA. The chain's CDR3 is CASSLTPGYQETQYF. The CDR3 nucleotides read TGTGCCAGCAGCTTAACGCCAGGGTACCAAGAGACCCAGTACTTC.

The chain uses TRBV9 and TRBJ2-2, with 10 positions matching TRBD2. The CDR3 is 17 amino acids. CDR1 and CDR2 (germline): SGDLS, YYNGEE. With V trimmed by 0 bases and J by 4 bases, 6 bases remained unmatched. This CDR3 reads CASSVEASGSITGELFF. CDR3 nucleotide sequence: TGTGCCAGCAGCGTAGAGGCTAGCGGGAGTATCACCGGGGAGCTGTTTTTT.

The chain combines TRBV9 with TRBJ1-6; tentative D call: TRBD1 (5 bases). V shed 4 bases and J shed 7 bases, with 15 bases lying between them. The CDR3 extends over 15 amino acids. Germline lookup yields CDR1 SGDLS and CDR2 YYNGEE. CDR3 nucleotides: TGTGCCAGCAGCCCCGGAGGGGACTGGAATTCACCCCTCCACTTT. Translating it yields CASSPGGDWNSPLHF.

The chain links TRBV10-3 to TRBJ1-1; tentative D call: TRBD1 (6 bases). V was trimmed by 7 bases and J by 0 bases, leaving 9 bases between them. CDR1 is ENHRY and CDR2 is SYGVKD in the germline V gene. The CDR3 loop spans 13 amino acids. The CDR3 sequence is CAINEGVNTEAFF. Here the CDR3 DNA reads TGTGCCATCAACGAGGGGGTGAACACTGAAGCTTTCTTT.

The chain employs TRBV6-5 and TRBJ1-6; 7 bases map to TRBD1. There are 18 residues in the CDR3. Germline CDR1 MNHEY, CDR2 SVGAGI. V trimming: 6 bases; J trimming: 0 bases; junction bases outside the gene matches: 11. In nucleotides, the CDR3 is TGTGCCAGCAGCGCCCTCGACAGGGTTGGCTCCTATAATTCACCCCTCCACTTT. This gives the protein CASSALDRVGSYNSPLHF.

This clonotype showed up many times. The chain employs TRBV10-3 and TRBJ2-7; tentatively, D is TRBD1 (6 bases). Trimming left V 4 bases short and J 3 bases short, with 13 bases between. The CDR3 has 14 residues. Per germline, CDR1 ENHRY and CDR2 SYGVKD. CDR3 sequence: CAISAKGENYEQYF. The CDR3 DNA follows: TGTGCCATCAGTGCAAAGGGGGAGAACTACGAGCAGTACTTC.

This clonotype was observed a handful of times. V usage is TRBV20-1 and J usage is TRBJ1-6, with TRBD1 as a possible D gene (6 bases). This CDR3 has 14 amino acids. V was clipped by 1 base and J by 10 bases, with 14 bases between them. From germline, CDR1 is DFQATT and CDR2 SNEGSKA (reference sequence). This CDR3 is CSARGEQGGSPLHF. CDR3 bases: TGCAGTGCTAGAGGGGAACAGGGAGGCTCACCCCTCCACTTT.

This clonotype was seen more than once but under ten times. This sequence joins TRBV20-1 and TRBJ1-2, with D possibly matching TRBD1 (6 bases). Germline CDR1 is DFQATT and CDR2 is SNEGSKA (reference sequence). Trimming removed 0 bases at V and 6 bases at J, with 11 bases between. There are 13 residues in the CDR3. The chain's CDR3 is CSARDRGWDGYTF. The CDR3 nucleotides read TGCAGTGCTAGAGACAGGGGTTGGGATGGCTACACCTTC.

This clonotype occurred a few times. This chain links TRBV2 with TRBJ2-7, with TRBD1 as a possible D gene (6 bases). The length of the CDR3 is 15 residues. Germline V gives CDR1 SNHLY, CDR2 FYNNEI. The V end was cut by 6 bases, the J end by 7 bases, with 22 bases between. The CDR3 is CASRPRQVSPKEQYF. The DNA for the CDR3 is TGTGCCAGCAGACCGAGACAGGTCAGTCCCAAGGAGCAGTACTTC.

The chain combines TRBV2 with TRBJ2-5, with unresolved D. Germline lookup yields CDR1 SNHLY and CDR2 FYNNEI. V was pared by 8 bases and J by 4 bases, with 20 bases between. The CDR3 runs 15 residues. The CDR3 region is CASCPDGFGLETQYF. The CDR3 DNA reads as TGTGCCAGCTGCCCGGACGGGTTCGGATTAGAGACCCAGTACTTC.

This clonotype appeared many times. CDR3 region: CASSSRQYEAFF. The CDR3 nucleotides read TGTGCCAGCAGTTCCCGACAGTATGAAGCTTTCTTT. The chain uses TRBV6-5 and TRBJ1-1, with TRBD1 as a possible D gene (5 bases). Trimming removed 4 bases at V and 7 bases at J, with 10 bases between. Germline CDR1 is MNHEY and CDR2 is SVGAGI. The CDR3 has 12 amino acids.

Regarding this clonotype: As the CDR3 is not closed by the conserved phenylalanine or tryptophan, this likely results from a read error. The limits of the CDR3 on the DNA are not certain, so only TCRdb's listed CDR3 is given. This sequence joins TRBV29-1 and TRBJ1-1; the table's D call, TRBD1, has no DNA check behind it. The CDR3 is 8 amino acids long, termini counted. Germline CDR1 reads SQVTM; CDR2 reads ANQGSEA. CDR3 region: CSVGGGSY.

This clonotype came up a few times. V gene TRBV7-2 combines with J gene TRBJ1-1, with D possibly being TRBD1 (5 bases). This CDR3 contains 15 residues. Looked up from germline, CDR1 is SGHTA and CDR2 is FQGNSA. V lost 5 bases and J 4 bases, leaving 17 bases between the germline ends. The CDR3 nucleotides are TGTGCCAGCAGCCCGAGTTGGGGGGGGACCACTGAAGCTTTCTTT. Amino acid sequence: CASSPSWGGTTEAFF.

The chain recombines TRBV11-3 with TRBJ1-4, with 11 bases identical to TRBD1. This CDR3 has 15 amino acids. Per the germline V gene, CDR1 is SGHNT and CDR2 is YENEEA. V shed 5 bases, J shed 9 bases, and the junction held 8 bases outside the gene matches. CDR3 nucleotides: TGTGCCAGCAGCGGAGGACAGGGGGCAAGGAAAAAACTGTTTTTT. This translates into CASSGGQGARKKLFF.

There are many counts of this clonotype. CDR3: CASSSGRATTYEQYF. CDR3 nucleotide sequence: TGTGCCAGCAGTTCCGGGAGAGCTACAACCTACGAGCAGTACTTC. The rearrangement joins TRBV2 to TRBJ2-7; TRBD2 is a possible D gene (6 bases). Germline CDR1 SNHLY, CDR2 FYNNEI. CDR3 length equals 15 residues. V was trimmed by 5 bases and J by 2 bases, leaving 16 bases between them.

Note on this clonotype: Possible read error: a much larger clone is one base away. The chain uses TRBV29-1 and TRBJ1-2; unclear D gene. The CDR3 is made up of 10 amino acids. Germline CDR1 SQVTM, CDR2 ANQGSEA. CDR3 in amino acids: CSVDGYGHTF. The CDR3 DNA is TGCAGCGTTGACGGCTATGGCCACACCTTC.